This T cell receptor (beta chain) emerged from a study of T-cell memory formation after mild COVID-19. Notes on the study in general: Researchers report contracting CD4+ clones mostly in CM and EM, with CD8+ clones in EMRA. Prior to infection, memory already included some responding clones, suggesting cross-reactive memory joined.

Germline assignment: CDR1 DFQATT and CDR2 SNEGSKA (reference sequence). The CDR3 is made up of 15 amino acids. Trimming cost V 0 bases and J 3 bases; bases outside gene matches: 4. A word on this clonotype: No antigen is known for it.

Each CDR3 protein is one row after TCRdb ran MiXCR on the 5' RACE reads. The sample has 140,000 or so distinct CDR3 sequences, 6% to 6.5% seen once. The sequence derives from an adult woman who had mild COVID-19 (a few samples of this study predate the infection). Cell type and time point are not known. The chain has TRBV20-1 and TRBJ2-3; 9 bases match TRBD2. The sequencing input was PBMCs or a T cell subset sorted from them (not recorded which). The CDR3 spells CSARDAGGPTDTQYF. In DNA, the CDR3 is TGCAGTGCTAGAGATGCGGGAGGGCCTACAGATACGCAGTATTTT.